Here is one T cell receptor beta chain with its context. Its antigen is unidentified. This sample was included in a study of cytomegalovirus exposure and HLA in healthy donors. Study information: Genetic ancestry analysis placed about 80% of the approximately 390 donors that were genotyped in the Caucasian-associated cluster.

Germline CDR1 SGHTA, CDR2 FQGNSA. CDR3 size: 14 residues. The junction had 5 bases not matched to a gene; V was cut back by 2 bases and J by 5 bases. Primers for the PCR totalled 60 Vbeta and 13 Jbeta. Clones were read by immunoSEQ multiplex PCR, and TCRdb kept only the in-frame ones, dropping some. Of approximately 44,000 clones listed, 50% to 75% are singletons. Donors in the study were healthy people who gave bone marrow. Study-level results: Most observed TCR sequences were rare, whereas some public TCRs were detected in many donors. The study flagged roughly 150 TCR beta chains as cytomegalovirus-associated.

Sequencing used PBMCs. The chain uses TRBV7-2 and TRBJ1-2, with 7 bases identical to TRBD1. The source of this sequence is a human donor in good health. CDR3 loop: CASSLNRGGYGYTF. The CDR3 nucleotides are TGTGCCAGCAGCTTAAACAGGGGTGGATATGGCTACACCTTC.